Listed below are T cell receptor beta chains from one sample, sequenced in a study of shared clonotypes between healthy human individuals. The repertoire was sequenced with immunoSEQ multiplex PCR; TCRdb's copy has only in-frame clones and lacks some. Of under 1 million clones detected, 80% to 95% appear once; the ten largest clones hold less than 25%. Input material: naive CD8+ T cells sorted from blood. The receptors stem from a man aged 25-45 years in good health. Each CDR3 is given with its conserved first and last residue. Fields, in order: clone size, J gene, V gene, D gene, CDR3 DNA, CDR3 protein. The D gene is left open where the match is weak. Not all rows give a size; the values are once, few, many and, for expanded clones, a class.

.	TRBJ2-3	TRBV9	.	TGTGCCAGCATCGTGGATACGCAGTATTTT	CASIVDTQYF
.	TRBJ2-7	TRBV4-1	.	TGCGCCAGCAGCCAAGAGAGGCTTGGGGTACACTACGAGCAGTACTTC	CASSQERLGVHYEQYF
.	TRBJ2-6	TRBV7-9	.	TGTGCCAGCAGCTCAGCTTTGACCGGGGCCAACGTCCTGACTTTC	CASSSALTGANVLTF
.	TRBJ2-7	TRBV27	TRBD1	TGTGCCAGCAGCTCCGGGACAGGGGGCGTCTACGAGCAGTACTTC	CASSSGTGGVYEQYF
.	TRBJ2-7	TRBV21-1	.	TGTGCCAGCAGCGACCGGGACAGGGACACCTACGAGCAGTACTTC	CASSDRDRDTYEQYF
.	TRBJ2-1	TRBV7-6	.	TGTGCCAGCAGCCTGAGCGCGAGCTCCTACAATGAGCAGTTCTTC	CASSLSASSYNEQFF
.	TRBJ2-1	TRBV6-5	.	TGTGCCAGCAGTTCAGGGGCCTACAATGAGCAGTTCTTC	CASSSGAYNEQFF
.	TRBJ2-3	TRBV5-6	.	TGTGCCAGCAGCGAGGTCGACAGAGTCAGCACAGATACGCAGTATTTT	CASSEVDRVSTDTQYF
.	TRBJ2-2	TRBV13	.	TGTGCCAGCAGCCGCCTTGTTTTGCCTCCGAACACCGGGGAGCTGTTTTTT	CASSRLVLPPNTGELFF
.	TRBJ1-5	TRBV6-1	.	TGTGCCAGCAGTGAGTGGCGGGGGAACTGGCCCCAGCATTTT	CASSEWRGNWPQHF
.	TRBJ2-2	TRBV27	.	TGTGCCAGCAGTTTATCAGGGGAAAACACCGGGGAGCTGTTTTTT	CASSLSGENTGELFF
once	TRBJ2-7	TRBV29-1	TRBD1	TGCAGCGCCCTCCTCCCGACAGGGGTCGGTCCCTACGAGCAGTACTTC	CSALLPTGVGPYEQYF
.	TRBJ2-7	TRBV6-5	TRBD2	TGTGCCAGCAGTTACGGGCTAGCGGGACGCGAGCAGTACTTC	CASSYGLAGREQYF
.	TRBJ2-3	TRBV15	TRBD1	TGTGCCACCAGCACCCTCTACCCCGTACCCGTGACAGGGGGCGTAGGGGCAGATACGCAGTATTTT	CATSTLYPVPVTGGVGADTQYF
once	TRBJ2-7	TRBV11-2	.	TGTGCCAGCAGCTTAGCGGGAGTATGGGAGCAGTACTTC	CASSLAGVWEQYF
.	TRBJ1-2	TRBV5-4	.	TGTGCCAGCAGCTCCATGGACTATGGCTACACCTTC	CASSSMDYGYTF
.	TRBJ2-7	TRBV4-3	TRBD1	TGCGCCAGCAGCCAAAAGACCGGGACAGGGTCCTACGAGCAGTACTTC	CASSQKTGTGSYEQYF
.	TRBJ2-1	TRBV28	TRBD2	TGTGCCACCTCGGGACTAGCGGGAGTTGAGCAGTTCTTC	CATSGLAGVEQFF
.	TRBJ2-1	TRBV7-9	TRBD2	TGTGCCAGCAGCCGCTCCGGGACTAGCGTTTACAATGAGCAGTTCTTC	CASSRSGTSVYNEQFF
.	TRBJ2-1	TRBV7-2	TRBD2	TGTGCCAGCAGCTGGGGACTAGCGGGGGGTTACGAGCAGTTCTTC	CASSWGLAGGYEQFF
.	TRBJ1-2	TRBV4-3	.	TGCGCCAGCAGCCAAGACAGGGCGAACTATGGCTACACCTTC	CASSQDRANYGYTF
.	TRBJ2-7	TRBV7-6	.	TGTGCCAGCAGCTTAGGTGTGGGATACGAGCAGTACTTC	CASSLGVGYEQYF
.	TRBJ2-3	TRBV27	.	TGTGCCAGCAGTGTGGGAGTGGATACGCAGTATTTT	CASSVGVDTQYF
.	TRBJ2-2	TRBV5-1	.	TGCGCCAGCAGCCCCTCGTCGGCCACCGGGGAGCTGTTTTTT	CASSPSSATGELFF
.	TRBJ2-7	TRBV7-6	.	TGTGCCAGCAGCTTTGGTAGTAGGGCAGACGCCTACGAGCAGTACTTC	CASSFGSRADAYEQYF
once	TRBJ1-2	TRBV2	TRBD1	TGTGCCAGCATGAGGGACAGCCCCTATGGCTACACCTTC	CASMRDSPYGYTF
.	TRBJ2-5	TRBV2	.	TGTGCCAGCAGTCGTCGTAAAGGCCAAGAGACCCAGTACTTC	CASSRRKGQETQYF
.	TRBJ2-2	TRBV19	.	TGTGCCAGTCAGAAACTTGCAGGGAACACCGGGGAGCTGTTTTTT	CASQKLAGNTGELFF
.	TRBJ1-1	TRBV7-6	.	TGTGCCAGCAGCTTAGTGGGGGTTAACACTGAAGCTTTCTTT	CASSLVGVNTEAFF
.	TRBJ2-2	TRBV11-2	.	TGTGCCAGCAGCTTAGATTTTGGAATAACAAACACCGGGGAGCTGTTTTTT	CASSLDFGITNTGELFF
.	TRBJ2-1	TRBV7-8	.	TGTGCCAGCAGCGCCTTTGCCCCGGGGAGTGAGCAGTTCTTC	CASSAFAPGSEQFF
.	TRBJ1-2	TRBV6-5	.	TGTGCCAGCAGTTACTCGGCCGGCTTCGGCTATGGCTACACCTTC	CASSYSAGFGYGYTF
.	TRBJ2-7	TRBV6-1	.	TGTGCCAGCAGTTGGCAGGGGCCAACCTACGAGCAGTACTTC	CASSWQGPTYEQYF
.	TRBJ2-3	TRBV7-8	.	TGTGCCAGCAGCTTTTCACCGACGGAGGGCTTCAGCACAGATACGCAGTATTTT	CASSFSPTEGFSTDTQYF
once	TRBJ2-2	TRBV9	TRBD1	TGTGCCAGCAGCGGAAGGGACAGGGGGGGCACCGGGGAGCTGTTTTTT	CASSGRDRGGTGELFF
.	TRBJ1-1	TRBV9	TRBD1	TGTGCCAGCAGCGTAGCCCGACCGGACAGGGGAGATTTGGAAGCTTTCTTT	CASSVARPDRGDLEAFF
.	TRBJ2-1	TRBV6-5	.	TGTGCCAGCAGTTACACGGTGGGGTACAATGAGCAGTTCTTC	CASSYTVGYNEQFF
once	TRBJ2-7	TRBV28	.	TGTGCCAGCTCCATTGGTACAGGCCATTTCGACGAGCAGTACTTC	CASSIGTGHFDEQYF
.	TRBJ2-7	TRBV5-4	TRBD1	TGTGCCAGCTCTCCTAGGGGGCCTGGGTACGAGCAGTACTTC	CASSPRGPGYEQYF
.	TRBJ1-5	TRBV9	.	TGTGCCAGCAGCGTTGAGGGAAATAGCAATCAGCCCCAGCATTTT	CASSVEGNSNQPQHF
.	TRBJ2-7	TRBV25-1	TRBD1	TGTGCCAGTCAGGGGGCGAAGCAGTACTTC	CASQGAKQYF
.	TRBJ1-2	TRBV5-1	TRBD1	TGCGCCAGCAGCCCCGGGACAGCTAACTATGGCTACACCTTC	CASSPGTANYGYTF
.	TRBJ2-1	TRBV10-2	.	TGCGCCAGCAGTGGGGTACGGCTGAACAATGAGCAGTTCTTC	CASSGVRLNNEQFF
.	TRBJ2-1	TRBV18	TRBD2	TGTGCCAGCTTCCGGGACTACTCCTACAATGAGCAGTTCTTC	CASFRDYSYNEQFF
.	TRBJ2-7	TRBV7-9	.	TGTGCCAGCGGGCTGATCTACGAGCAGTACTTC	CASGLIYEQYF
once	TRBJ2-1	TRBV13	.	TGTGCCAGCAGCTTTAGACGAGGGAACTCCTACAATGAGCAGTTCTTC	CASSFRRGNSYNEQFF
once	TRBJ2-2	TRBV9	.	TGTGCCAGCAGCGTAGCAGGGACAACCGGGGAGCTGTTTTTT	CASSVAGTTGELFF
.	TRBJ2-3	TRBV5-6	TRBD2	TGTGCCAGCAGCTTCGTAGCGGGAGGTCGACTAACTAGCACAGATACGCAGTATTTT	CASSFVAGGRLTSTDTQYF
.	TRBJ2-6	TRBV4-1	.	TGCGCCAGCAGCCAAGGGGGTCGCGGGGCCAACGTCCTGACTTTC	CASSQGGRGANVLTF
.	TRBJ2-3	TRBV11-2	TRBD2	TGTGCCAGCAGCTTAGGTAGCACTAGCGGGAGTGGGGATACGCAGTATTTT	CASSLGSTSGSGDTQYF